This TCR beta chain was documented in a study of immune heterogeneity within non-small cell lung tumors. Study-wide context: Among the tumors, a few were squamous cell carcinomas, under 13 were non-squamous carcinomas and 1 was not otherwise specified. Study conclusions and caveats: Local T-cell repertoire clonality was correlated with local tumor mutational burden, and the correlation was positive. It was moderate in strength but statistically significant (R approximately 0.37). Recurrence of identical dominant CDR3 beta clonotypes was observed across intrapatient tumor sites, concomitant with site-unique high-frequency clones.

V lost 2 bases and J lost 4, with 2 bases in between. The CDR3 is 11 amino acids. From germline, CDR1 is MNHEY and CDR2 SVGEGT. Multiplex PCR (32 V and 13 J primers) was used to amplify the TCR beta CDR3. Using its own MiXCR run on the multiplex PCR reads, TCRdb lists one record per CDR3 protein. The sample contains about 3,200 distinct CDR3 sequences, under 55% of which appear only once. Details on this clonotype: The antigen remains undetermined.

Samples each supplied 450 to 650 ng of bulk tumor genomic DNA as template. During surgery, several far-apart biopsies were obtained from every primary tumor. Patients underwent curative surgery for non-small cell lung cancer (untreated and newly diagnosed). Donors comprised newly diagnosed non-small cell lung cancer patients undergoing surgery with curative intent. The specimen was lung tumor tissue. The chain uses TRBV6-2 or TRBV6-3 and TRBJ2-5; D gene ambiguous. This TCR came from a man aged 55 to 70 with non-small cell lung cancer. Written as DNA, the CDR3 is TGTGCCAGCAGTTACGGAGAGACCCAGTACTTC. Protein: CASSYGETQYF.